The rows below give T cell receptor beta chains drawn from one sample of a study of blood T cell repertoires in COVID-19. Only in-frame clones appear in the TCRdb table, and some are missing; sequencing was by immunoSEQ multiplex PCR. The table records 200,000 to 250,000 clones, around 85% of them present only once. The sequenced sample was PBMCs or T cells enriched from blood (not recorded which). These receptors originate from a man in his forties who had recovered from COVID-19. CDR3s include the opening cysteine and the closing phenylalanine or tryptophan. D genes are given only for firm matches. Size values are once, few and many counts, or a class for expanded clones, and some rows have none.

abundance,v_gene,d_gene,j_gene,CDR3nt,CDR3aa
.,TRBV2,TRBD1,TRBJ1-4,TGTGCCAGCAGTCAATCCGGGACAGCTCTTACAACTAATGAAAAACTGTTTTTT,CASSQSGTALTTNEKLFF
once,TRBV6-1,.,TRBJ1-1,TGTGCCAGCAGTGTCCGTTTCGGCGGTGCGAACACTGAAGCTTTCTTT,CASSVRFGGANTEAFF
.,TRBV13,TRBD1,TRBJ1-2,TGTGCCAGCAGCTCCCCCGGGACAGGAGAACGCGGCTACACCTTC,CASSSPGTGERGYTF
.,TRBV18,.,TRBJ2-7,TGTGCCAGCTCACCCCGGAAAGGGGCCGCCTACGAGCAGTACTTC,CASSPRKGAAYEQYF
.,TRBV10-3,TRBD1,TRBJ1-2,TGTGCCACCTCAGGCCAAGGGGGCTTTGTAGGGTATGGCTACACCTTC,CATSGQGGFVGYGYTF
.,TRBV2,.,TRBJ2-5,TGTGCCAGCAGTGACGACAGCCAAGAGACCCAGTACTTC,CASSDDSQETQYF
.,TRBV3-1/TRBV3-2,.,TRBJ2-1,TGTGCCAGCAGCCACCGGGGGAGTAAATATGAGCAGTTCTTC,CASSHRGSKYEQFF
.,TRBV7-2,.,TRBJ2-7,TGTGCCAGCAGCTTAGATAGCTATGCCGAGCAGTACTTC,CASSLDSYAEQYF
.,TRBV13,TRBD2,TRBJ2-7,TGTGCCAGCAGCCCCAGGACTAGCGGGAGGGGGTCCTACGAGCAGTACTTC,CASSPRTSGRGSYEQYF
.,TRBV6-1,.,TRBJ2-3,TGTGCCAGCAGTGAAGCCCCAGGGGCAGATACGCAGTATTTT,CASSEAPGADTQYF
.,TRBV29-1,TRBD1,TRBJ2-1,TGCAGCGTTGGATCTCGGGACAGGGATTTGTTCTTC,CSVGSRDRDLFF
.,TRBV5-5,.,TRBJ2-1,TGTGCCAGCAGCTTGTCTGAGCGCTCCTACAATGAGCAGTTCTTC,CASSLSERSYNEQFF
.,TRBV21-1,.,TRBJ2-7,TGTGCCAGCAGCAGCCCGAAGGGGGCCTACGAGCAGTACTTC,CASSSPKGAYEQYF
.,TRBV6-5,.,TRBJ2-7,TGTGCCAGCAGTTACGACAGTAAAGGATACGAGCAGTACTTC,CASSYDSKGYEQYF
.,TRBV9,.,TRBJ2-1,TGTGCCAGCAGCATAGGGACTTTAGAGAATGAGCAGTTCTTC,CASSIGTLENEQFF
.,TRBV4-1,.,TRBJ2-1,TGCGCCAGCAACTACAGCCCCCGGGAGAGGGCCTACAATGAGCAGTTCTTC,CASNYSPRERAYNEQFF
.,TRBV28,TRBD2,TRBJ2-1,TGTGCCAGCAGGGCACTACTAGCGGGAGTGGGTGAGCAGTTCTTC,CASRALLAGVGEQFF
.,TRBV24-1,TRBD1,TRBJ1-2,TGTGCCACCAGTGATCCGTCTGAGACAGGGGGCGAGGGCTACACCTTC,CATSDPSETGGEGYTF
.,TRBV18,TRBD1,TRBJ1-6,TGTGCCAGCTCACGAACAGGGGGGAATTCACCCCTCCACTTT,CASSRTGGNSPLHF
.,TRBV5-6,TRBD2,TRBJ2-3,TGTGCCAGCAGCTTCCTAGCGGACACTAGCACAGATACGCAGTATTTT,CASSFLADTSTDTQYF
.,TRBV18,TRBD2,TRBJ2-7,TGTGCCAGCTCACCATTAGCCGGGACTAGCGGGAGGTTAATGTACGAGCAGTACTTC,CASSPLAGTSGRLMYEQYF
few,TRBV5-1,.,TRBJ2-1,TGCGCCAGCAGCTTGGACACCAGCTCCTACAATGAGCAGTTCTTC,CASSLDTSSYNEQFF
few,TRBV5-4,.,TRBJ1-2,TGTGCCAGCAGCTTTACGGGAGGCGGCTACACCTTC,CASSFTGGGYTF
few,TRBV30,.,TRBJ1-2,TGTGCCTGGAGTGGCTCGACGGGGAGCTATGGCTACACCTTC,CAWSGSTGSYGYTF
few,TRBV28,TRBD1,TRBJ2-1,TGTGCCAGCACCCCCGGGACAGGGCTCTACAATGAGCAGTTCTTC,CASTPGTGLYNEQFF
.,TRBV29-1,.,TRBJ1-1,TGCAGCGTTGAATCGGGAGCTAAGCCCACTGAAGCTTTCTTT,CSVESGAKPTEAFF
.,TRBV14,TRBD1,TRBJ1-6,TGTGCCAGCAGCGCGCGGACAGGGGATAATTCACCCCTCCACTTT,CASSARTGDNSPLHF
once,TRBV28,TRBD1,TRBJ2-2,TGTGCCAGCAGTTTCCCGGACAGGGGGCTTGGGGAGCTGTTTTTT,CASSFPDRGLGELFF
.,TRBV19,.,TRBJ2-2,TGTGCCAGTAGTATAGCGGGAGCCACCGGGGAGCTGTTTTTT,CASSIAGATGELFF
few,TRBV18,TRBD2,TRBJ2-1,TGTGCCAGCTCACCCCGCGCGGGAGGCCGAAACAATGAGCAGTTCTTC,CASSPRAGGRNNEQFF
.,TRBV5-1,.,TRBJ1-1,TGCGCCAGCAGCTTAGCCGGAGGTGAAGCTTTCTTT,CASSLAGGEAFF
.,TRBV24-1,TRBD1,TRBJ2-6,TGTGCCACCGCGGCAGGGGGCTCTGGGGCCAACGTCCTGACTTTC,CATAAGGSGANVLTF
.,TRBV15,.,TRBJ2-7,TGTGCCACCGGTCCAGACTCCTACGAGCAGTACTTC,CATGPDSYEQYF
once,TRBV4-1,TRBD1,TRBJ1-2,TGCGCCAGCAGCCAAGACGGGACAGTCTATGGCTACACCTTC,CASSQDGTVYGYTF
.,TRBV12-3/TRBV12-4,.,TRBJ2-1,TGTGCCAGCAGCAACTCCTACAATGAGCAGTTCTTC,CASSNSYNEQFF
.,TRBV5-1,.,TRBJ2-1,TGCGCCAGCAACCGCGGGGCTACAGACTACAATGAGCAGTTCTTC,CASNRGATDYNEQFF
.,TRBV19,TRBD2,TRBJ2-1,TGTGCCAGTAGTATCACGACTAGCGGGACCTACAATGAGCAGTTCTTC,CASSITTSGTYNEQFF
.,TRBV11-2,TRBD1,TRBJ2-5,TGTGCCAGCAGCTTTCGACAGGGACAAGAGACCCAGTACTTC,CASSFRQGQETQYF
.,TRBV5-5,.,TRBJ2-1,TGTGCCAGCAGCAATCCTAGCGTCGATGAGCAGTTCTTC,CASSNPSVDEQFF
.,TRBV16,.,TRBJ2-1,TGTGCCAGCAGCCCCCGGGTTGAGCAGTTCTTC,CASSPRVEQFF
.,TRBV6-6,.,TRBJ2-4,TGTGCCAGCAGTTTGGGGCTAGAACGGGCCAAAAACATTCAGTACTTC,CASSLGLERAKNIQYF
.,TRBV19,.,TRBJ1-2,TGTGCCAGTAGTTGGCGGGGGGCATTTGGCTACACCTTC,CASSWRGAFGYTF
few,TRBV19,.,TRBJ1-1,TGTGCCAGTAGCGTGACTAAGAACACTGAAGCTTTCTTT,CASSVTKNTEAFF
.,TRBV6-5,TRBD1,TRBJ2-7,TGTGCCAGCAGTTACACCGGGACAGGCTACGAGCAGTACTTC,CASSYTGTGYEQYF
once,TRBV11-3,TRBD2,TRBJ2-1,TGTGCCAGCAGCGAAGGGACTAGCGGACTCAATGAGCAGTTCTTC,CASSEGTSGLNEQFF
.,TRBV6-6,TRBD1,TRBJ1-1,TGTGCCAGCAGTGACGGACAGGGGCGAGACACTGAAGCTTTCTTT,CASSDGQGRDTEAFF
.,TRBV7-4,.,TRBJ2-7,TGTGCCAGCAGCTTAGGGGGCCAAGCCTACGAGCAGTACTTC,CASSLGGQAYEQYF
.,TRBV9,TRBD1,TRBJ1-1,TGTGCCAGCAGCGTAGAAGGGGGCGCCGGCACTGAAGCTTTCTTT,CASSVEGGAGTEAFF
.,TRBV28,.,TRBJ2-7,TGTGCCAGCAGTTTACTTCGCGAGCAGTACTTC,CASSLLREQYF
.,TRBV9,TRBD1,TRBJ2-1,TGTGCCAGCAGCGCTACCACAGGGGTTAACTACAATGAGCAGTTCTTC,CASSATTGVNYNEQFF
.,TRBV19,.,TRBJ2-7,TGTGCCAGTAGTCGGGGTCTCCTTTCCTACGAGCAGTACTTC,CASSRGLLSYEQYF
.,TRBV7-9,.,TRBJ2-1,TGTGCCAGCAGCCCCGACAATGAGCAGTTCTTC,CASSPDNEQFF
.,TRBV7-8,.,TRBJ2-3,TGTGCCAGCAGCTTAGATGAAAGTGCGTGGGCCACAGATACGCAGTATTTT,CASSLDESAWATDTQYF
.,TRBV3-1/TRBV3-2,TRBD1,TRBJ2-3,TGTGCCAGCAGCCAGTGGGACAGGATCACAGATACGCAGTATTTT,CASSQWDRITDTQYF
.,TRBV30,.,TRBJ1-6,TGTGCCTGGAAAGAGGGTTCACCCCTCCACTTT,CAWKEGSPLHF